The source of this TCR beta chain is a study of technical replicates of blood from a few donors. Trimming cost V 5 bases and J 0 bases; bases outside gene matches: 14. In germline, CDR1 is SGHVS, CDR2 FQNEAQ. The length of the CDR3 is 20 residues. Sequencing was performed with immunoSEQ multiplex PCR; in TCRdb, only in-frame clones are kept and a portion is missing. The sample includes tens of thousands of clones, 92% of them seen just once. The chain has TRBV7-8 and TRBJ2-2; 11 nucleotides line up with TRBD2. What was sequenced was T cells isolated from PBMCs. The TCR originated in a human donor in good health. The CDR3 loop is CASSRYTGTSGFTNTGELFF. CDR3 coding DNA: TGTGCCAGCAGCCGATATACCGGGACTAGCGGCTTCACGAACACCGGGGAGCTGTTTTTT.